These T cell receptor beta chains were read from a single sample in a study of shared clonotypes between healthy human individuals. Profiling relied on immunoSEQ multiplex PCR, and the TCRdb table lists in-frame clones only, not all of them. The profile shows 2 million to 2.5 million clones, over 90% of them singletons. The material sequenced was naive CD4+ T cells from PBMCs. The receptor source for this set is a man younger than 35 in good health. Some clones in this sample may be carry-over from other donors' samples. Each CDR3 is given without its conserved first and last residue.

TRBV7-9,ASSPREYRQGTLLEQF
TRBV2,ASHRDYAYEQY
TRBV9,ASSVARDLGEQY
TRBV19,ASSAGQGKVYEQY
TRBV18,ASSPPGGAYTEAF
TRBV2,ASTGTGGVNQPQH
TRBV7-2,ASSLLGQGSSETQY
TRBV2,ASSEGTGFQPQH
TRBV23-1,ASSSGGNT
TRBV18,ASSPSKGDGEKLF
TRBV4-1,ASSPRGGTEAF
TRBV6-5,ASSYSKQGYNEQF
TRBV6-1,ASSEGRTGASTRYSNQPQH
TRBV4-1,ASSQDVTTPSAETQY
TRBV5-1,ASSSEASSNYGYT
TRBV28,ASTQQANYGYT
TRBV28,ASSSAGVGDGSNQPQH
TRBV11-2,ASSSGPDRNYGYT
TRBV18,ASSPGAGEQTQY
TRBV28,ASSPRGGYTQY
TRBV30,AWSVGQGAIGAF
TRBV29-1,SVAPGRTNTGELF
TRBV9,ASSVVSGEADTQY
TRBV5-1,ASSSLAGAGGTIY
TRBV19,ASTPRGVPWNGYT
TRBV23-1,EKGLLNTGELF
TRBV5-1,ASNPLAGGHAYEQY
TRBV14,ASSQDSRAGGPYEQY
TRBV6-6,ASSRLGETYEQY
TRBV6-5,ASRQPTYNQPQH
TRBV6-1,ASRGGYEQY
TRBV27,ASSQTGNYEQY
TRBV28,ASSLQNTEAF
TRBV19,ASRDRGTDTQY
TRBV2,ASSEEGGMIGHY
TRBV19,ASSRQLAGEFTDTQY
TRBV6-1,ASSDWGLVEKLF
TRBV28,ASSLLWASGGGTQY
TRBV5-4,ASSRLDRGNTEAF
TRBV6-5,ASSRDLNTEAF
TRBV6-1,ASTGGSQTYEQY
TRBV7-3,ASSFTGTDTQY
TRBV29-1,SVFRGRDEQF
TRBV28,ASRARLAASSYEQY
TRBV9,ASSARTGWAGNTIY
TRBV7-2,ASSPGRSAGARTDTQY
TRBV2,ASSEDRGWYGYT
TRBV19,ASSRQGYSNQPQH
TRBV5-1,ASSLGDRHSEQAF
TRBV7-3,ASSISGTGSKAF
TRBV18,ASSPIAGSYEQY
TRBV2,ASSERGEPSSGANVLT
TRBV5-1,ASRSLPSGNTGANVLT
TRBV5-1,ASSETLNAPQY
TRBV7-3,ASSKRTSGQETQY
TRBV5-4,ASSLELAASYEQY
TRBV6-1,ASSVRGNTEAF
TRBV7-2,ASSLTFGANYGYT
TRBV7-2,ASRRGQRYQLSNYGYT
TRBV28,ASSFLKRPEAF